The 11 T cell receptor beta chains given below trace back to one sample, sequenced in a study of cytomegalovirus exposure and HLA in healthy donors. The PCR used 60 Vbeta and 13 Jbeta primers. Measured with immunoSEQ multiplex PCR; TCRdb has only the in-frame clones, and not every one. This sample has roughly 100,000 clones; 60% to 80% occur once, and the top ten carry roughly 0.79%. Sequencing was performed on PBMCs. Source of these receptors: a boy between 5 and 17 years old in good health and CMV-seronegative.

The V call is TRBV10-1, the J call TRBJ2-7; unclear D gene. V gave up 0 bases and J gave up 4 bases, with 4 bases separating them. The CDR3 covers 12 residues. Germline values: CDR1 WNHNN, CDR2 SYGVQD (reference sequence). The CDR3 reads CASSESVYEQYF. In DNA, the CDR3 is TGCGCCAGCAGTGAGTCCGTTTACGAGCAGTACTTC.

V usage is TRBV9 and J usage is TRBJ2-2; 7 bases map to TRBD2. The CDR3 has 15 residues. The J segment lost 4 bases and the V segment lost 4 bases, leaving 7 bases of the junction unmatched. The germline V gene has CDR1 SGDLS and CDR2 YYNGEE. CDR3: CASSHGLVGTGELFF. CDR3 sequence (DNA): TGTGCCAGCAGCCATGGACTAGTGGGCACCGGGGAGCTGTTTTTT.

The V call is TRBV7-8, the J call TRBJ2-7, with TRBD2 identical over 8 bases. This CDR3 has 16 residues. Germline CDR1 SGHVS, CDR2 FQNEAQ. V was clipped by 1 base and J by 1 base; unmatched bases: 6. CDR3 in DNA: TGTGCCAGCAGCTTAGTCTCTGCGGGGGGATCCTACGAGCAGTACTTC. The encoded protein is CASSLVSAGGSYEQYF.

This clone was seen only a few times. CDR3 DNA sequence: TGTGCCAGCAGCCCAGCGACAGGAACCTACGAGCAGTACTTC. This encodes CASSPATGTYEQYF. This sequence joins TRBV5-6 and TRBJ2-7, with D maybe TRBD1 (6 bases). The ends were cut back, 4 bases at V and 2 bases at J, with 13 bases in the middle. The germline CDR1 and CDR2 sequences are SGHDT and YYEEEE. CDR3 length: 14 residues.

The chain links TRBV6-5 to TRBJ1-4; perhaps TRBD1 as D (5 bases). Trimming removed 0 bases at V and 8 bases at J, with 16 bases between. The germline CDR1 and CDR2 sequences are MNHEY and SVGAGI. The CDR3 totals 16 residues. Here the CDR3 reads CASSYSTGGGGEKLFF. CDR3 nucleotide sequence: TGTGCCAGCAGTTACTCAACGGGGGGAGGCGGGGAAAAACTGTTTTTT.

This chain joins TRBV4-3 and TRBJ1-1; no reliable D call. V was trimmed by 1 base and J by 11 bases, leaving 14 bases between them. The CDR3 is 13 residues long. Germline loops: CDR1 LGHNA, CDR2 YSLEER. CDR3 sequence: CASSQGERESAFF. The DNA for the CDR3 is TGCGCCAGCAGCCAAGGTGAGAGGGAATCGGCTTTCTTT.

The V call is TRBV13, the J call TRBJ1-1; no clear D. V gave up 3 bases and J gave up 11 bases, with 13 bases separating them. Germline V gene sequence: CDR1 PRHDT, CDR2 FYEKMQ (reference sequence). The CDR3 covers 12 residues. The chain's CDR3 is CASSLGQPKAFF. The DNA for the CDR3 is TGTGCCAGCAGCTTGGGCCAACCCAAGGCTTTCTTT.

The rearrangement links TRBV7-8 to TRBJ1-2; tentatively, D is TRBD1 (5 bases). This CDR3 is built from 17 residues. CDR1 and CDR2 from the germline V gene are SGHVS and FQNEAQ. Trimming removed 5 bases from V and 4 bases from J, with 23 bases in between. The DNA for the CDR3 is TGTGCCAGCAGCCTATCCTCTAAGGGGATGTTTAGCTATGGCTACACCTTC. This codes for CASSLSSKGMFSYGYTF.

This chain links TRBV29-1 with TRBJ1-2; 7 bases line up with TRBD1. The CDR3 contains 14 residues. With V trimmed by 5 bases and J by 6 bases, 12 bases remained unmatched. Germline V lookup: CDR1 SQVTM, CDR2 ANQGSEA. The CDR3 DNA sequence: TGCAGCGTTAGTCCGGGACAGAACTCTAATGGCTACACCTTC. It specifies CSVSPGQNSNGYTF.

This clone was detected a few times. The chain combines TRBV7-9 with TRBJ1-2; D remains unclear. Germline V lookup: CDR1 SEHNR, CDR2 FQNEAQ (reference sequence). V was shortened by 4 bases and J by 7 bases, with 22 bases between the two germline ends. The CDR3 consists of 16 residues. The CDR3 spells CASSSPPWIAPGGYTF. The CDR3, as DNA: TGTGCCAGCAGCTCACCCCCTTGGATAGCTCCGGGTGGCTACACCTTC.

This clone was seen only once. The chain employs TRBV27 and TRBJ1-1; 9 nucleotides align to TRBD1. The CDR3 consists of 15 residues. V lost 2 bases, J lost 6 bases, and 7 bases stayed unmatched. Germline V CDR1 and CDR2: MNHEY, SMNVEV (reference sequence). In DNA form, the CDR3 reads TGTGCCAGCAGTTTAGAGGGACAGGGTTTGGCTGAAGCTTTCTTT. It encodes CASSLEGQGLAEAFF.